This TCR beta chain originates from a study of Ad26.COV2.S vaccination and SARS-CoV-2 variants. About the study: Enrolled in COV1001, the donor was in the Ad26.COV2.S trial arm, which received the vaccine. Ad26.COV2.S was injected intramuscularly once or twice, 56 days apart. Whole-study findings and limits: Breadth measured for non-spike TCRs was similar across vaccine and placebo recipients. There was reportedly substantial breadth in spike-specific CD8+ and CD4+ T cell responses after vaccination.

The V end was cut by 0 bases, the J end by 3 bases, with 6 bases between. CDR1 SGDLS and CDR2 YYNGEE come from the germline V gene. The CDR3 contains 13 residues. Concerning this clone: The target antigen is unknown.

Treatment specified: over 15 received Ad26.COV2.S at low or high dose, single or two shots; 5 received placebo; per-sample allocation not given. Samples analyzed were those drawn on day 63 after the first vaccine or placebo injection. Some clones are missing from TCRdb's copy, which holds only in-frame ones; the method was immunoSEQ multiplex PCR. The sample gives approximately 360,000 clones, approximately 83% of which show up once; about 7.1% is in the top ten. The chain links TRBV9 to TRBJ1-1; D is uncertain. The receptor was derived from a person aged 18 to 65 who received the Ad26.COV2.S COVID-19 vaccine or a placebo. The sample was peripheral blood, taken in a trial of Ad26.COV2.S vaccine versus placebo. This CDR3 is CASSVATYTEAFF. DNA of the CDR3: TGTGCCAGCAGCGTAGCTACCTACACTGAAGCTTTCTTT.